The source of this T cell receptor (beta chain) is a study of blood T cell repertoires in COVID-19. TCRdb keeps only in-frame clones here, not all; method: immunoSEQ multiplex PCR. The data hold fewer than 450,000 clones, with approximately 90% observed a single time. Residents of about two dozen US areas, aged about 18 to 95 years, made up the participants. V lost 4 bases, J lost 2 bases, and 16 bases lay in between. Germline V gene lookup returns CDR1 SGDLS and CDR2 YYNGEE. This CDR3 comprises 15 residues. This TCR was recovered from a young woman who had recovered from COVID-19. This chain connects TRBV9 to TRBJ2-7; perhaps TRBD1 as D (6 bases). The sequencing input was PBMCs or T cells enriched from blood (not recorded which). The CDR3: CASSPGAGVAYEQYF. DNA for the CDR3: TGTGCCAGCAGCCCTGGGGCAGGGGTTGCCTACGAGCAGTACTTC.